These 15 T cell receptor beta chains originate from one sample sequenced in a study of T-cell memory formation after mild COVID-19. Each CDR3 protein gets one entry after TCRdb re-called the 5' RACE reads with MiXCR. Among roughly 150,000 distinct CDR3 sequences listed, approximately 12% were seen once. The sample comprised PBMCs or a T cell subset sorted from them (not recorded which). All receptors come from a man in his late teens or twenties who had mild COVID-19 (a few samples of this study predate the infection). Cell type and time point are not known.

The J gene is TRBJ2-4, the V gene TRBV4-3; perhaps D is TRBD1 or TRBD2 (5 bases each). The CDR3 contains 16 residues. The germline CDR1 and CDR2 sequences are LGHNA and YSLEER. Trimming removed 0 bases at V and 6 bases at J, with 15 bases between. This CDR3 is CASSQDNTRGANIQYF. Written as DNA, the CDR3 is TGCGCCAGCAGCCAAGATAATACGAGGGGTGCAAACATTCAGTACTTC.

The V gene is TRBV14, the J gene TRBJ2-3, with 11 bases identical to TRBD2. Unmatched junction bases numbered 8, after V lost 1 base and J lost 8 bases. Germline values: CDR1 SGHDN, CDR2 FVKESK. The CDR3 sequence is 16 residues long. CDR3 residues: CASSQAGLAASRTQYF. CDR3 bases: TGTGCCAGCAGCCAAGCGGGACTAGCGGCTAGCCGTACGCAGTATTTT.

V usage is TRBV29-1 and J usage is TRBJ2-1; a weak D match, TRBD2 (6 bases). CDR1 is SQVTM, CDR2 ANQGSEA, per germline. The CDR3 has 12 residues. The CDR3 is CSEAGPRNEQFF. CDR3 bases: TGCAGTGAGGCGGGGCCCCGGAATGAGCAGTTCTTC.

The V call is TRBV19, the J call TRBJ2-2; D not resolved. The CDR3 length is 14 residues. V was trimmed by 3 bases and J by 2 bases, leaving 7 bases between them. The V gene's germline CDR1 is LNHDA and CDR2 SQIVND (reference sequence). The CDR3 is CASSIPDNTGELFF. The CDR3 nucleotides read TGTGCCAGTAGTATCCCTGATAACACCGGGGAGCTGTTTTTT.

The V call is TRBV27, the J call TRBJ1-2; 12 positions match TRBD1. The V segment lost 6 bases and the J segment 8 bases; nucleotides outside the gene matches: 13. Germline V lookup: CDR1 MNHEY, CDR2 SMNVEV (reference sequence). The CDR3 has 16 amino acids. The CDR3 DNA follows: TGTGCCAGCAGCACGCCCGGGACAGGGGGCATCGGGGGCTACACCTTC. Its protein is CASSTPGTGGIGGYTF.

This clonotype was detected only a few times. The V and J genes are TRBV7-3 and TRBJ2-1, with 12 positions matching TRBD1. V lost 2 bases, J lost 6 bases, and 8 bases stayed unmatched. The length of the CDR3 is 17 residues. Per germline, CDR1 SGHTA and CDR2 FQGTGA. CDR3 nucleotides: TGTGCCAGCAGCTTATACCCGGGACAGGGGGCGATCAATGAGCAGTTCTTC. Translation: CASSLYPGQGAINEQFF.

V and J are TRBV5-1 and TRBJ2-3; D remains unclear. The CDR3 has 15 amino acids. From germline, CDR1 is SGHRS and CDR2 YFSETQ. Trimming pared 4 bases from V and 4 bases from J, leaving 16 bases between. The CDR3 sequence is CASSTPSNGADTQYF. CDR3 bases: TGCGCCAGCAGCACCCCTTCCAATGGGGCAGATACGCAGTATTTT.

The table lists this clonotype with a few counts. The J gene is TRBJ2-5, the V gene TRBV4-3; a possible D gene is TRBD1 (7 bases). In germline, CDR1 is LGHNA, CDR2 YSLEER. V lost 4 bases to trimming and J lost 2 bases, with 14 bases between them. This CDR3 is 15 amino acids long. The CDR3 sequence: CASSPQGGQQETQYF. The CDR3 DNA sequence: TGCGCCAGCAGCCCGCAGGGGGGACAGCAAGAGACCCAGTACTTC.

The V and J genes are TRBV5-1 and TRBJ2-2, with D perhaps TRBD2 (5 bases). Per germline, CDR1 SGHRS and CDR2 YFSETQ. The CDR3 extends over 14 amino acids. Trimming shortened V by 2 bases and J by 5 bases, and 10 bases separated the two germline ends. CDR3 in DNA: TGCGCCAGCAGCTTAGACGGAGGTACCGGGGAGCTGTTTTTT. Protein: CASSLDGGTGELFF.

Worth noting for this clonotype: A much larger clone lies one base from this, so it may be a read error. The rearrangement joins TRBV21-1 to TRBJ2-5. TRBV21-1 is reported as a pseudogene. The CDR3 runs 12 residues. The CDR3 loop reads CASSSQQETQYF. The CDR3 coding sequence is TGTGCCAGCAGCTCTCAGCAAGAGACCCAGTACTTC.

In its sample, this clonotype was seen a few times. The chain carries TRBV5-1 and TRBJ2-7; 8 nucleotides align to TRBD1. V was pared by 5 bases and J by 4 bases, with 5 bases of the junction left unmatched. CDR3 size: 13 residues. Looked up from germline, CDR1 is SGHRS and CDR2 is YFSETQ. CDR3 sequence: CASRRQGTYEQYF. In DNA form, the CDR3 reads TGCGCCAGCAGACGACAGGGGACATACGAGCAGTACTTC.

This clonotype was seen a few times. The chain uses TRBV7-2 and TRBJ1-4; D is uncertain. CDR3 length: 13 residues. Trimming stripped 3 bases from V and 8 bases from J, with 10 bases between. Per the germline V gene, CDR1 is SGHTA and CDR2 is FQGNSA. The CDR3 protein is CASSLWAREKLFF. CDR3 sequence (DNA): TGTGCCAGCAGCTTGTGGGCTCGGGAAAAACTGTTTTTT.

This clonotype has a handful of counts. The DNA of the CDR3 is TGTGCCAGCAGTGCGAACACCGGGGAGCTGTTTTTT. This sequence encodes CASSANTGELFF. This chain uses TRBV12-3 or TRBV12-4 with TRBJ2-2; no definite D call. This CDR3 contains 12 residues. With 5 bases removed from V and 0 bases from J, the gap between germline ends came to 1 base.

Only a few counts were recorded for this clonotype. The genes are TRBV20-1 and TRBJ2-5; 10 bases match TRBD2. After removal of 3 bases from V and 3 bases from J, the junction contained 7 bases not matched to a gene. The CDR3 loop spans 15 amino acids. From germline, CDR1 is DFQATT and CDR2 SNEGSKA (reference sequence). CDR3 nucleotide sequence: TGCAGTGCTAGTGGTCTAGCGGGGGAAGAAGAGACCCAGTACTTC. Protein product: CSASGLAGEEETQYF.

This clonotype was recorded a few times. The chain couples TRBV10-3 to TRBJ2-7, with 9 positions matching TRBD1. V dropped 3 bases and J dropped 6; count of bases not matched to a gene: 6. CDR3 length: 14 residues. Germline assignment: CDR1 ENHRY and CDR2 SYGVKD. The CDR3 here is CAISDARTGAEQYV. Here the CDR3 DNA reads TGTGCCATCAGTGACGCTCGGACAGGGGCCGAGCAGTACGTC.